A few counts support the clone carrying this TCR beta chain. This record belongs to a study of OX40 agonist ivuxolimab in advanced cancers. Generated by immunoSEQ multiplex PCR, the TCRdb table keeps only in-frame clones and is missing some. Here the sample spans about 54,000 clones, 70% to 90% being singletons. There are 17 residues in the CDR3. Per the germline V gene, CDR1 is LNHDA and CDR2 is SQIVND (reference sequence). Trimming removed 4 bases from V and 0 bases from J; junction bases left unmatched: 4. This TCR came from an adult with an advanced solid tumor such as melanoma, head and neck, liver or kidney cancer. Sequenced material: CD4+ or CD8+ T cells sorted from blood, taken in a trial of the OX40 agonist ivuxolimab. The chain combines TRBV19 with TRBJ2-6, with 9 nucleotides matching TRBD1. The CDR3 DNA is TGTGCCAGTAGTACCGGGACAGGGAGCTCTGGGGCCAACGTCCTGACTTTC. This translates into CASSTGTGSSGANVLTF. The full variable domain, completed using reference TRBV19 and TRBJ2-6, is DGGITQSPKYLFRKEGQNVTLSCEQNLNHDAMYWYRQDPGQGLRLIYYSQIVNDFQKGDIAEGYSVSREKKESFPLTVTSAQKNPTAFYLCASSTGTGSSGANVLTFGAGSRLTVL.